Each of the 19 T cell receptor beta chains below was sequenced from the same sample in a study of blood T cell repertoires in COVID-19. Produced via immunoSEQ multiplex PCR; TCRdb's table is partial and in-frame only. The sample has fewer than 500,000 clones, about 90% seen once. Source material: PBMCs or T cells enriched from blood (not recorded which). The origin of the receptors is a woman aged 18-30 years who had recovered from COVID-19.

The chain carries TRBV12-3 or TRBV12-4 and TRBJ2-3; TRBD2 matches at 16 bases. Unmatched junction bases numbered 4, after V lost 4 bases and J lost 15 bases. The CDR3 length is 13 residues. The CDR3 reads CASSSGLAGGQYF. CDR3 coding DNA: TGTGCCAGCAGTTCGGGACTAGCGGGGGGGCAATATTTT.

The CDR3 bases are TGTGCCAGCAGCCAATCAGATCAGCCCCAGCATTTT. It yields the protein CASSQSDQPQHF. The genes are TRBV3-1 (or the pseudogene TRBV3-2) and TRBJ1-5, with D hard to call. Germline lookup yields CDR1 LGHDT and CDR2 YNNKEL (reference sequence). Trimming removed 2 bases at V and 5 bases at J, with 4 bases between. The CDR3 length is 12 residues.

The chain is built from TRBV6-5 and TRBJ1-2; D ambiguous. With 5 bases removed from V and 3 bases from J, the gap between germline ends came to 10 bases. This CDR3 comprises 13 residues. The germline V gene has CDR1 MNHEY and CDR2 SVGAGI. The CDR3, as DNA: TGTGCCAGCAGTCCGACACCTTACTATGGCTACACCTTC. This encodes CASSPTPYYGYTF.

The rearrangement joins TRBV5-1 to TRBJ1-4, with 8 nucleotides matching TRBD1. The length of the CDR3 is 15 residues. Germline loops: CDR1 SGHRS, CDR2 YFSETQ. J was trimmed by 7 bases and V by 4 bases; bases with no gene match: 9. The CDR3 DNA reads TGCGCCAGCAGCCCTTCAGGGGGCTTAGGTGAAAAACTGTTTTTT. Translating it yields CASSPSGGLGEKLFF.

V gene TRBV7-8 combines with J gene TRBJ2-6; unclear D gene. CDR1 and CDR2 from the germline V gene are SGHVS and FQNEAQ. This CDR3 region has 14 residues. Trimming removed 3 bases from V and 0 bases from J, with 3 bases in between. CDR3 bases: TGTGCCAGCAGCTTGAGCTCTGGGGCCAACGTCCTGACTTTC. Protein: CASSLSSGANVLTF.

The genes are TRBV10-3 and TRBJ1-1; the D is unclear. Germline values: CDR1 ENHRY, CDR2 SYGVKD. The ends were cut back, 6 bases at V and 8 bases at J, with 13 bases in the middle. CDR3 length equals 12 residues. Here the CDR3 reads CAIRPHGGEAFF. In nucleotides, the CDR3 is TGTGCCATCAGACCTCATGGAGGCGAAGCTTTCTTT.

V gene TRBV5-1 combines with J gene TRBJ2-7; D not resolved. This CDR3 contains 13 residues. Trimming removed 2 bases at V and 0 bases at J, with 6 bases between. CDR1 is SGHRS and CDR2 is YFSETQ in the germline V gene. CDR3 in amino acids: CASSLQVSYEQYF. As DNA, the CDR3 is TGCGCCAGCAGCTTACAAGTCTCCTACGAGCAGTACTTC.

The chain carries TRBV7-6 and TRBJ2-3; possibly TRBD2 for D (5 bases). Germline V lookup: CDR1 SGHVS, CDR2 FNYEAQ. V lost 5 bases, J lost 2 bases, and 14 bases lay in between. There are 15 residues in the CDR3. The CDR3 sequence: CASSPLGVPTDTQYF. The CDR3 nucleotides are TGTGCCAGCAGCCCCCTCGGGGTACCCACAGATACGCAGTATTTT.

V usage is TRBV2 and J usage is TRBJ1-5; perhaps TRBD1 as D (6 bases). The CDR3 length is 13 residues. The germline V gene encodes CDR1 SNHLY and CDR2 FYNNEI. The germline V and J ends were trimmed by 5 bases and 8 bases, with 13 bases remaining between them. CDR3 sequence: CASSSDRRKPQHF. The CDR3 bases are TGTGCCAGCAGTTCTGACAGGCGGAAGCCCCAGCATTTT. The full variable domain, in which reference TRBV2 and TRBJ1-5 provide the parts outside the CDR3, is EPEVTQTPSHQVTQMGQEVILRCVPISNHLYFYWYRQILGQKVEFLVSFYNNEISEKSEIFDDQFSVERPDGSNFTLKIRSTKLEDSAMYFCASSSDRRKPQHFGDGTRLSIL.

The CDR3 is CASSLKEEQFF. The CDR3 DNA follows: TGTGCCAGCAGCTTGAAGGAGGAGCAGTTCTTC. The chain links TRBV7-2 to TRBJ2-1; unclear D gene. V was shortened by 3 bases and J by 10 bases, with 7 bases between the two germline ends. This CDR3 has 11 residues. Germline V gives CDR1 SGHTA, CDR2 FQGNSA.

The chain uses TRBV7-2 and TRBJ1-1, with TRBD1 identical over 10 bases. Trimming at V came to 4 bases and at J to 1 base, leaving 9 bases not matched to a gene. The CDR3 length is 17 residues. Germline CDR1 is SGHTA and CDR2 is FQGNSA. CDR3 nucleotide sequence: TGTGCCAGCAGCTCGGGACAGGGGTATCGAGGGAACACTGAAGCTTTCTTT. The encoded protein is CASSSGQGYRGNTEAFF. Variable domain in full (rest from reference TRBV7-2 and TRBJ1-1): GAGVSQSPSNKVTEKGKDVELRCDPISGHTALYWYRQSLGQGLEFLIYFQGNSAPDKSGLPSDRFSAERTGGSVSTLTIQRTQQEDSAVYLCASSSGQGYRGNTEAFFGQGTRLTVV.

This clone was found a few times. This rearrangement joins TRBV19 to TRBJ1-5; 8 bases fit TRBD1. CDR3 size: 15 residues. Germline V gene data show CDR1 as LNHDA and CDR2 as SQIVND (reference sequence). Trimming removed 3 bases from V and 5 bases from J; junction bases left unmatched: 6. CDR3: CASSIDRGGDQPQHF. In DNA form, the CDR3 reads TGTGCCAGTAGTATCGACAGGGGAGGAGATCAGCCCCAGCATTTT.

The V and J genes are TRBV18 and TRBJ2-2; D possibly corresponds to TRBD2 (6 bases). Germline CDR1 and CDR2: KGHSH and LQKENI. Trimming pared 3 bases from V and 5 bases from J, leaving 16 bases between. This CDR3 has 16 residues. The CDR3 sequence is CASSPLLQGGTGELFF. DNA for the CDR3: TGTGCCAGCTCACCTCTCCTGCAGGGAGGAACCGGGGAGCTGTTTTTT. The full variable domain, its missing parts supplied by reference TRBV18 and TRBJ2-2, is NAGVMQNPRHLVRRRGQEARLRCSPMKGHSHVYWYRQLPEEGLKFMVYLQKENIIDESGMPKERFSAEFPKEGPSILRIQQVVRGDSAAYFCASSPLLQGGTGELFFGEGSRLTVL.

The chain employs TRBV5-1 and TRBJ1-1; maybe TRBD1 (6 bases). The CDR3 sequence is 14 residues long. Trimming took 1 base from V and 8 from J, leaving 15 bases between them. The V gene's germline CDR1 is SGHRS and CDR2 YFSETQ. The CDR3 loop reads CASSLSPGAREAFF. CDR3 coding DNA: TGCGCCAGCAGCTTGTCACCAGGGGCGAGGGAAGCTTTCTTT.

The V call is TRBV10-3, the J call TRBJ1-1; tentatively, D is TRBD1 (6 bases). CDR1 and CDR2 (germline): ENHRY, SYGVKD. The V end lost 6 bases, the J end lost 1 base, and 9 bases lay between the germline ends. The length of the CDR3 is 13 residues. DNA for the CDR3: TGTGCCATCAGCCAGGGACAGAACACTGAAGCTTTCTTT. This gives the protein CAISQGQNTEAFF.

In DNA form, the CDR3 reads TGTGCCAGCAGTTACTTGGCCGGGACAGTGATTGAAAAACTGTTTTTT. Translation: CASSYLAGTVIEKLFF. The chain uses TRBV6-5 and TRBJ1-4, with 7 nucleotides matching TRBD1. Germline trimming cut 1 base from V and 7 bases from J; bases unmatched to any gene: 9. The germline gives CDR1 MNHEY, CDR2 SVGAGI. The length of the CDR3 is 16 residues.

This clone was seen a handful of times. As DNA, the CDR3 is TGTGCCAGCAGTGACTCGATTGAGGGGGCGCACACTGAAGCTTTCTTT. This gives the protein CASSDSIEGAHTEAFF. The gene calls are TRBV6-4 and TRBJ1-1, with 7 bases aligning to TRBD1. This CDR3 comprises 16 residues. Germline CDR1 reads MRHNA; CDR2 reads SNTAGT. J lost 3 bases, V lost 0 bases, and 7 bases had no gene match.

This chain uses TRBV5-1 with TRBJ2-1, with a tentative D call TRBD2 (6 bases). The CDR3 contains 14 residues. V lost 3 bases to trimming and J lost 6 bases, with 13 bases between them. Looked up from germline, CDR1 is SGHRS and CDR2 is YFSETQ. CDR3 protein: CASSYSGPLNEQFF. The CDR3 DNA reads TGCGCCAGCAGCTATAGCGGCCCTCTCAATGAGCAGTTCTTC.

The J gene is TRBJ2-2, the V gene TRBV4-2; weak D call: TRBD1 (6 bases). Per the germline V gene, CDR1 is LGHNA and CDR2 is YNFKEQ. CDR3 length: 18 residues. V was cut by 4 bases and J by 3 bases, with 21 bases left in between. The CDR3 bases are TGTGCCAGCAGCCCACGCGACCAGGGGTTCGGGGACACCGGGGAGCTGTTTTTT. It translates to CASSPRDQGFGDTGELFF.